This T cell receptor beta chain was identified in a study of shared clonotypes between healthy human individuals. For the study at large: Researchers assigned three CD4 naive, three CD4 memory, two CD8 naive and one CD8 memory plate to each donor.

The authors loaded around 190 ng DNA, tens of thousands of T cell genomes, into sorted-subset replicate PCRs. Method: immunoSEQ multiplex PCR; TCRdb's copy keeps in-frame clones and lacks some. The sample yields roughly 1,100,000 clones, roughly 75% seen once. The authors divided CD4+ cells into CD45RA+ naive and CD45RA-negative memory subsets. Findings and limits, study-wide: Collection of samples was limited to blood; tissue repertoires likely differ.

This clone came up once. Its matching antigen is unknown. Sequencing was performed on memory CD4+ T cells sorted from blood. Subset defined: CD45RA-negative fraction. This TCR was sampled from a man aged 18 to 30 in good health.

CDR3 sequence (DNA): TGTGCCATCCCCGGGACCAGACCACCCGGGGAGCTGTTTTTT. Protein sequence: CAIPGTRPPGELFF. The V and J genes are TRBV21-1 and TRBJ2-2. TRBV21-1 is labeled a pseudogene. CDR3 length: 14 amino acids.